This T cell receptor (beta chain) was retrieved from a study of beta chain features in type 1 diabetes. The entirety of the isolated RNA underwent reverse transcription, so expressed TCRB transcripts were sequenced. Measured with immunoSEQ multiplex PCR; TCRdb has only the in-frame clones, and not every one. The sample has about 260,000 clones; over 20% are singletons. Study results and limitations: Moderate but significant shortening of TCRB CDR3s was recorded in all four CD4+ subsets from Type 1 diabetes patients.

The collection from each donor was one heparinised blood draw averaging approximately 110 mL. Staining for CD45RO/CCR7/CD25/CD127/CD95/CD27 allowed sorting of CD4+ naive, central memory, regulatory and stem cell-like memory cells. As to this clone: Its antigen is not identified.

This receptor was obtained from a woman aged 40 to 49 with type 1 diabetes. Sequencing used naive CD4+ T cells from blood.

The CDR3 bases are TGTGCCAGCAGCGTAGGGCAGCGCCAAGAGACCCAGTACTTC. Translating gives CASSVGQRQETQYF. The chain joins TRBV9 to TRBJ2-5; D call uncertain. V shed 0 bases and J shed 1 base, with 7 bases lying between them. The germline V gene has CDR1 SGDLS and CDR2 YYNGEE. The CDR3 length is 14 residues.